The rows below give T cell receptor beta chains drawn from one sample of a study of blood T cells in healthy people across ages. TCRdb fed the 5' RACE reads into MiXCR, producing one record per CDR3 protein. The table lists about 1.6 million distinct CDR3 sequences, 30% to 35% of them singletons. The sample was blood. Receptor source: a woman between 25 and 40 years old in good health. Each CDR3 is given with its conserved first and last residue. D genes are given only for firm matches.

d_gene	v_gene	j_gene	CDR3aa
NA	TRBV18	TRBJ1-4	CASSPLQAANEKLFF
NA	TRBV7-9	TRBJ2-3	CASSFPSGGTDTQYF
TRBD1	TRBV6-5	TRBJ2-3	CASGPGTGYGTDTQYF
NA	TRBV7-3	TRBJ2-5	CATRGDNRTQETQYF
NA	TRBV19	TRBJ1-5	CASSIGGTQPQHF
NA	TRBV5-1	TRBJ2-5	CASSLCQPSQETQYF
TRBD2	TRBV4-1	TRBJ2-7	CASSQDPIMIAGRYEQYF
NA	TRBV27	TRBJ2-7	CASRGTDTYEQYF
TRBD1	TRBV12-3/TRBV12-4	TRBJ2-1	CASRGRTGGSYNEQFF
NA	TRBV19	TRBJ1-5	CASTSRREEQPQHF
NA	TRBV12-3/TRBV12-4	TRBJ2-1	CASSLTYYNEQFF
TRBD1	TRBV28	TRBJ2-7	CASIRGGAPYEQYF
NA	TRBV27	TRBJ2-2	CASSLYNSPRYTGELFF
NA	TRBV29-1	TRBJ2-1	CSVEEADGGFWNKQFF
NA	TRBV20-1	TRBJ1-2	CSAYSNSYFYGYTF
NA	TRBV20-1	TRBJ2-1	CSATGLERGRGEQFF
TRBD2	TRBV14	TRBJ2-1	CASSQDGGRAREQFF
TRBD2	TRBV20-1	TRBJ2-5	CSARLAEGQETQYF
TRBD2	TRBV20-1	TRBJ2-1	CSARTLAGGYNEQFF
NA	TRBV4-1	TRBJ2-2	CASSQPRHTGELFF